This T cell receptor beta chain stems from a study of blood T cell repertoires in COVID-19. Across the whole study: PBMCs, B-cell-depleted T cells, or T cells provided the cDNA or gDNA that made up the material.

Authors' processing steps: From reference gene primer amplification, estimates of nucleated cell counts were derived. Assay used: immunoSEQ multiplex PCR; TCRdb lists only in-frame clones, some missing. V, J and clone size reflect that table, while D and trimming were determined from the DNA. The profile shows 350,000 to 400,000 clones, roughly 90% of them singletons. The J segment lost 2 bases and the V segment lost 6 bases, leaving 3 bases of the junction unmatched. The CDR3 spans 16 residues. The germline gives CDR1 ENHRY, CDR2 SYGVKD. The source is a woman aged 25 to 45 with acute COVID-19. J is TRBJ2-1 and V is TRBV10-3; 14 nucleotides align to TRBD2. The specimen was PBMCs or T cells enriched from blood (not recorded which). DNA of the CDR3: TGTGCCATCAGGACTAGCGGGGGGGCCCCCTACAATGAGCAGTTCTTC. This encodes CAIRTSGGAPYNEQFF.